These 29 T cell receptor beta chains were sequenced from one sample in a study of identical twins. MiXCR was run by TCRdb on the 5' RACE reads, yielding one entry per CDR3 protein. The data contain 450,000 to 600,000 distinct CDR3 sequences, about a fifth of them singletons. The same data also went into a second study, on yellow fever vaccine responses in identical twins.

The sample was CD4+ T cells sorted from blood. The receptors come from a young woman in good health.

The V gene is TRBV5-1, the J gene TRBJ2-5; D is unresolved. Trimming removed 0 bases from V and 1 base from J, with 7 bases in between. This CDR3 is 14 amino acids long. Germline V gives CDR1 SGHRS, CDR2 YFSETQ. CDR3 nucleotide sequence: TGCGCCAGCAGCTTGGAGGACGTCCAAGAGACCCAGTACTTC. Translation: CASSLEDVQETQYF.

This clonotype was observed a few times. The rearrangement links TRBV13 to TRBJ1-5; possibly TRBD1 for D (5 bases). The V and J ends lost 4 bases and 1 base respectively, with 11 bases between them. The germline CDR1 and CDR2 sequences are PRHDT and FYEKMQ (reference sequence). The CDR3 has 15 residues. The CDR3: CASSSKRGSNQPQHF. The CDR3 DNA reads TGTGCCAGCAGCTCAAAGAGGGGAAGCAATCAGCCCCAGCATTTT. The variable domain in full, with the rest retrieved from reference TRBV13 and TRBJ1-5, is AAGVIQSPRHLIKEKRETATLKCYPIPRHDTVYWYQQGPGQDPQFLISFYEKMQSDKGSIPDRFSAQQFSDYHSELNMSSLELGDSALYFCASSSKRGSNQPQHFGDGTRLSIL.

The chain has TRBV7-8 and TRBJ2-3; D not certain. CDR1 is SGHVS, CDR2 FQNEAQ, per germline. Trimming cost V 4 bases and J 2 bases, with 13 bases left between them. This CDR3 has 15 residues. CDR3 bases: TGTGCCAGCAGCTCGCTAGGTAGAAACACAGATACGCAGTATTTT. Its protein product is CASSSLGRNTDTQYF.

This chain joins TRBV5-1 and TRBJ2-3; possibly TRBD2 for D (6 bases). V was cut by 4 bases and J by 4 bases, with 10 bases left in between. CDR1 and CDR2 (germline): SGHRS, YFSETQ. This CDR3 has 13 amino acids. DNA of the CDR3: TGCGCCAGCAGCACGGGACTCGCAGATACGCAGTATTTT. It translates to CASSTGLADTQYF.

This clonotype has a handful of counts. The gene calls are TRBV2 and TRBJ2-7; D is possibly TRBD1 (6 bases). The germline V gene encodes CDR1 SNHLY and CDR2 FYNNEI. Trimming pared 8 bases from V and 6 bases from J, leaving 14 bases between. The CDR3 totals 12 residues. CDR3 sequence reads: CASGRQAFEQYF. CDR3 nucleotide sequence: TGTGCCAGCGGGAGACAGGCATTCGAGCAGTACTTC. Complete variable domain (other parts from reference TRBV2 and TRBJ2-7): EPEVTQTPSHQVTQMGQEVILRCVPISNHLYFYWYRQILGQKVEFLVSFYNNEISEKSEIFDDQFSVERPDGSNFTLKIRSTKLEDSAMYFCASGRQAFEQYFGPGTRLTVT.

This clonotype was seen only a few times. V is TRBV7-2 and J is TRBJ1-2; 8 bases fit TRBD1. The CDR3 is made up of 13 amino acids. Germline trimming cut 5 bases from V and 2 bases from J; bases unmatched to any gene: 1. Looked up from germline, CDR1 is SGHTA and CDR2 is FQGNSA. The CDR3 reads CASSRDRNYGYTF. The CDR3 nucleotides read TGTGCCAGCAGCCGGGACAGGAACTATGGCTACACCTTC.

This sequence joins TRBV10-3 and TRBJ2-2; no firm D call. The CDR3 is 13 residues long. Trimming took 2 bases from V and 6 from J, leaving 7 bases between them. Germline V gene sequence: CDR1 ENHRY, CDR2 SYGVKD. CDR3 sequence: CAISEMDPGELFF. CDR3 DNA: TGTGCCATCAGTGAGATGGATCCCGGGGAGCTGTTTTTT.

The rearrangement joins TRBV12-3 or TRBV12-4 to TRBJ2-7, with D unclear. Between the trimmed V and J ends, which lost 3 bases and 6 bases, there was a span of 9 bases. The CDR3 contains 12 residues. The DNA of the CDR3 is TGTGCCAGCAGTTTTGGGCCGTTCGAGCAGTACTTC. Its protein product is CASSFGPFEQYF.

The chain links TRBV27 to TRBJ2-3; TRBD2 might be the D (7 bases). Germline V lookup: CDR1 MNHEY, CDR2 SMNVEV (reference sequence). The CDR3 extends over 16 amino acids. V lost 6 bases and J 6 bases, leaving 22 bases between the germline ends. The CDR3 sequence is CASSSPGGPLRDTQYF. Here the CDR3 DNA reads TGTGCCAGCAGCTCCCCGGGGGGCCCACTCCGGGATACGCAGTATTTT.

This chain connects TRBV5-1 to TRBJ2-2; 8 positions agree with TRBD1. J gave up 6 bases and V 2 bases, and 15 bases lay outside the gene matches. The length of the CDR3 is 18 residues. Germline CDR1 is SGHRS and CDR2 is YFSETQ. CDR3 region: CASSFLIGQGISAGELFF. The CDR3 nucleotides read TGCGCCAGCAGCTTCTTAATAGGACAGGGCATTTCGGCCGGGGAGCTGTTTTTT.

This clonotype was seen only a few times. The V and J genes are TRBV7-8 and TRBJ2-2; 7 nucleotides align to TRBD2. The trim removed 5 bases at V and 4 bases at J, leaving 13 bases unmatched. There are 17 residues in the CDR3. CDR1 SGHVS and CDR2 FQNEAQ come from the germline V gene. Here the CDR3 DNA reads TGTGCCAGCAGCCGACTAGCAGCCGTGAGGGGCACCGGGGAGCTGTTTTTT. It encodes CASSRLAAVRGTGELFF. Using reference TRBV7-8 and TRBJ2-2 for the parts outside the CDR3, the full variable domain is GAGVSQSPRYKVAKRGQDVALRCDPISGHVSLFWYQQALGQGPEFLTYFQNEAQLDKSGLPSDRFFAERPEGSVSTLKIQRTQQEDSAVYLCASSRLAAVRGTGELFFGEGSRLTVL.

This clonotype occurred many times. The chain has TRBV12-3 or TRBV12-4 and TRBJ2-7; D perhaps matches TRBD1 (6 bases). The CDR3 totals 14 residues. V lost 4 bases to trimming and J lost 5 bases, with 15 bases between them. The CDR3 loop reads CASSSTGKGDEQYF. In DNA, the CDR3 is TGTGCCAGCAGTTCGACAGGCAAAGGAGACGAGCAGTACTTC.

This clonotype was seen a few times. This chain joins TRBV5-1 and TRBJ2-7, with D perhaps TRBD1 (6 bases). The V end lost 4 bases, the J end lost 6 bases, and 26 bases lay between the germline ends. The germline V gene encodes CDR1 SGHRS and CDR2 YFSETQ. The CDR3 is made up of 17 amino acids. The CDR3 DNA is TGCGCCAGCAGCGACGCCAGGCAGGGGCTATTCTTAGGCGAGCAGTACGTC. This encodes CASSDARQGLFLGEQYV.

The chain employs TRBV20-1 and TRBJ2-3, with D possibly being TRBD2 (5 bases). The germline V and J ends were trimmed by 1 base and 0 bases, with 11 bases remaining between them. The germline CDR1 and CDR2 sequences are DFQATT and SNEGSKA (reference sequence). The CDR3 loop spans 15 amino acids. CDR3 DNA sequence: TGCAGTGCTAGAGTACCGGGAAGAAGCACAGATACGCAGTATTTT. Translation: CSARVPGRSTDTQYF.

The chain uses TRBV10-3 and TRBJ2-7; 10 nucleotides line up with TRBD2. In germline, CDR1 is ENHRY, CDR2 SYGVKD. CDR3 length: 15 amino acids. V dropped 3 bases and J dropped 2; count of bases not matched to a gene: 4. The CDR3 loop is CAISETSGTTYEQYF. The CDR3 DNA sequence: TGTGCCATCAGTGAAACTAGCGGGACAACCTACGAGCAGTACTTC.

With respect to this clonotype: The junction does not match germline at one end; this may be a read error. The V call is TRBV5-1, the J call TRBJ1-1; the match to TRBD1 covers 7 bases. This CDR3 has 15 residues. The V gene's germline CDR1 is SGHRS and CDR2 YFSETQ. For the CDR3, the DNA is TGCGCCAGCAGCCGTCTAGGGGGCACGAACCCTGAAGCTTTCTTT. It specifies CASSRLGGTNPEAFF. Variable domain in full (rest from reference TRBV5-1 and TRBJ1-1): KAGVTQTPRYLIKTRGQQVTLSCSPISGHRSVSWYQQTPGQGLQFLFEYFSETQRNKGNFPGRFSGRQFSNSRSEMNVSTLELGDSALYLCASSRLGGTNPEAFFGQGTRLTVV.

The chain has TRBV3-1 and TRBJ2-1, with 10 nucleotides matching TRBD2. V lost 6 bases, J lost 7 bases, and 12 bases stayed unmatched. CDR1 and CDR2 (germline): LGHDT, YNNKEL (reference sequence). This CDR3 region has 16 residues. CDR3 nucleotides: TGTGCCAGCAGTCATACACTAGCGGGAAGTGGGAATGAGCAGTTCTTC. It specifies CASSHTLAGSGNEQFF.

The V call is TRBV6-5, the J call TRBJ1-1; D not resolved. CDR1 is MNHEY and CDR2 is SVGAGI in the germline V gene. Between the trimmed V and J ends, which lost 4 bases and 4 bases, there was a span of 13 bases. This CDR3 has 14 amino acids. DNA of the CDR3: TGTGCCAGCAGTTGGGAAGGGATGGGCACTGAAGCTTTCTTT. Translated, it gives CASSWEGMGTEAFF.

The V and J genes are TRBV20-1 and TRBJ2-4; D assignment may be TRBD1 or TRBD2 (5 bases each). The CDR3 is made up of 14 amino acids. V lost 6 bases and J 4 bases, leaving 16 bases between the germline ends. The germline V gene has CDR1 DFQATT and CDR2 SNEGSKA (reference sequence). This chain's CDR3 is CSALVGVGKNIQYF. CDR3 nucleotide sequence: TGCAGTGCCCTTGTGGGGGTCGGTAAAAACATTCAGTACTTC.

This clonotype was seen a few times. The chain joins TRBV12-3 or TRBV12-4 to TRBJ1-5; 8 nucleotides agree with TRBD1. The junction had 3 bases not matched to a gene; V was cut back by 6 bases and J by 11 bases. The CDR3 loop spans 11 amino acids. The CDR3 is CASSVTGAQHF. The CDR3 DNA reads TGTGCCAGCAGCGTGACAGGGGCCCAGCATTTT.

This clonotype turned up a few times. This chain joins TRBV4-2 and TRBJ1-4, with 8 bases matching TRBD1. This CDR3 is 16 amino acids long. Per the germline V gene, CDR1 is LGHNA and CDR2 is YNFKEQ. V lost 0 bases and J lost 8; bases outside the gene matches: 8. This CDR3 is CASSQDPGGHGEKLFF. DNA for the CDR3: TGTGCCAGCAGCCAAGATCCAGGGGGCCATGGGGAAAAACTGTTTTTT.

The chain employs TRBV5-1 and TRBJ2-3; 7 nucleotides match TRBD1. This CDR3 has 15 amino acids. In germline, CDR1 is SGHRS, CDR2 YFSETQ. The junction had 6 bases not matched to a gene; V was cut back by 2 bases and J by 3 bases. CDR3 region: CASSFKGAPTDTQYF. CDR3 in DNA: TGCGCCAGCAGCTTTAAGGGGGCTCCAACAGATACGCAGTATTTT.

V gene TRBV28 combines with J gene TRBJ2-1; D is uncertain. The V gene lost 7 bases and the J gene lost 6 bases, with 22 bases spanning the gap. Per germline, CDR1 MDHEN and CDR2 SYDVKM. This CDR3 is 16 amino acids long. The CDR3 DNA follows: TGTGCCAGCAATCTATTCTCAGCAGGTAGCCGCAATGAGCAGTTCTTC. Its protein is CASNLFSAGSRNEQFF.

This clonotype was recorded once. V is TRBV27 and J is TRBJ2-7, with 9 bases aligning to TRBD2. The germline V gene encodes CDR1 MNHEY and CDR2 SMNVEV (reference sequence). This CDR3 is built from 14 residues. V lost 2 bases to trimming and J lost 9 bases; unmatched junction nucleotides: 8. Here the CDR3 reads CASSLLRTSASQYF. The CDR3 DNA is TGTGCCAGCAGTTTACTTAGGACTAGCGCGTCGCAGTACTTC.

This clonotype was seen a handful of times. This rearrangement joins TRBV12-3 or TRBV12-4 to TRBJ2-3; 7 bases map to TRBD2. The CDR3 has 14 amino acids. V dropped 7 bases and J dropped 0; count of bases not matched to a gene: 4. DNA for the CDR3: TGTGCCAGCAAGGAGCGGGACAGCACAGATACGCAGTATTTT. Residues: CASKERDSTDTQYF.

In its sample, this clonotype was seen a few times. The chain joins TRBV24-1 to TRBJ2-1; 9 nucleotides line up with TRBD1. Germline values: CDR1 KGHDR, CDR2 SFDVKD. The CDR3 runs 12 residues. Unmatched junction bases numbered 9, after V lost 12 bases and J lost 10 bases. The DNA for the CDR3 is TGTGCCGTAAAACAGGGGGCTGGCGAGCAGTTCTTC. Protein product: CAVKQGAGEQFF.

The count of this clonotype is one. The chain recombines TRBV20-1 with TRBJ2-1; TRBD2 aligns across 7 bases. Trimming cost V 0 bases and J 4 bases; bases outside gene matches: 6. Germline V CDR1 and CDR2: DFQATT, SNEGSKA (reference sequence). The CDR3 sequence is 15 residues long. CDR3 sequence reads: CSARDLAERYNEQFF. DNA of the CDR3: TGCAGTGCTAGAGATCTAGCGGAGCGTTACAATGAGCAGTTCTTC.

The chain links TRBV2 to TRBJ2-3; TRBD2 is a possible D gene (5 bases). The CDR3 runs 13 residues. Germline CDR1 is SNHLY and CDR2 is FYNNEI. Trimming pared 7 bases from V and 2 bases from J, leaving 10 bases between. This CDR3 is CASISSPTDTQYF. The CDR3 DNA is TGTGCCAGCATCTCTAGCCCCACAGATACGCAGTATTTT.

The chain links TRBV20-1 to TRBJ1-1, with 8 bases fitting TRBD1. This CDR3 is built from 14 residues. The ends lost 5 bases at V and 1 base at J; junction bases unmatched: 6. CDR1 DFQATT and CDR2 SNEGSKA come from the germline V gene (reference sequence). The CDR3, as DNA: TGCAGTGCTTTACCGGGACAGGCGAACACTGAAGCTTTCTTT. This codes for CSALPGQANTEAFF.